Following are 29 T cell receptor beta chains from one sample sequenced in a study of OX40 agonist ivuxolimab in advanced cancers. The repertoire was sequenced with immunoSEQ multiplex PCR; TCRdb's copy has only in-frame clones and lacks some. Among more than 75,000 clones listed, 84% were seen once. Sequences were derived from CD4+ or CD8+ T cells sorted from blood, sampled in a trial of the OX40 agonist ivuxolimab. The source of these receptors is an adult with an advanced solid tumor such as melanoma, head and neck, liver or kidney cancer.

The V and J genes are TRBV6-1 and TRBJ2-7; 11 nucleotides match TRBD2. V lost 4 bases to trimming and J lost 2 bases; unmatched junction nucleotides: 10. The CDR3 extends over 17 amino acids. The germline gives CDR1 MNHNS, CDR2 SASEGT. Here the CDR3 reads CASSVVSGGAATYEQYF. The DNA of the CDR3 is TGTGCCAGCAGTGTGGTTAGCGGGGGGGCCGCAACCTACGAGCAGTACTTC.

V gene TRBV27 combines with J gene TRBJ2-7; D may match TRBD1 or TRBD2 (5 bases each). The V and J ends lost 0 bases and 6 bases respectively, with 21 bases between them. Looked up from germline, CDR1 is MNHEY and CDR2 is SMNVEV (reference sequence). The CDR3 runs to 17 residues. The CDR3 DNA sequence: TGTGCCAGCAGTTTATCGGACTCCGGGACCTCCGGTGGCGAGCAGTACTTC. This codes for CASSLSDSGTSGGEQYF.

This rearrangement joins TRBV19 to TRBJ1-3; the D is unclear. The CDR3 spans 14 residues. V lost 10 bases and J 0 bases, leaving 13 bases between the germline ends. The germline gives CDR1 LNHDA, CDR2 SQIVND (reference sequence). CDR3 DNA: TGTGCCAACTCGGACGGAAACTCTGGAAACACCATATATTTT. Translating gives CANSDGNSGNTIYF.

V gene TRBV2 combines with J gene TRBJ2-7; unclear D gene. Germline V lookup: CDR1 SNHLY, CDR2 FYNNEI. The CDR3 sequence is 11 residues long. The V gene lost 2 bases and the J gene lost 7 bases, with 6 bases spanning the gap. CDR3 nucleotide sequence: TGTGCCAGCAGTGAATATCGGGAGCAGTACTTC. Translated: CASSEYREQYF.

The chain employs TRBV27 and TRBJ2-7; D perhaps matches TRBD2 (6 bases). CDR3 size: 14 residues. Germline lookup yields CDR1 MNHEY and CDR2 SMNVEV (reference sequence). The V end was cut by 3 bases, the J end by 6 bases, with 15 bases between. In nucleotides, the CDR3 is TGTGCCAGCAGTTTTGGGGGACTTTTCTCCGAGCAGTACTTC. Protein product: CASSFGGLFSEQYF.

The chain has TRBV7-9 and TRBJ2-3, with 7 bases matching TRBD2. This CDR3 contains 15 residues. Germline CDR1 and CDR2: SEHNR and FQNEAQ (reference sequence). Unmatched junction bases numbered 5, after V lost 3 bases and J lost 2 bases. This CDR3 is CASSFRAGPTDTQYF. CDR3 sequence (DNA): TGTGCCAGCAGCTTCCGAGCGGGGCCCACAGATACGCAGTATTTT.

The chain is built from TRBV5-1 and TRBJ1-1; the D is unclear. The germline CDR1 and CDR2 sequences are SGHRS and YFSETQ. V was shortened by 5 bases and J by 1 base, with 6 bases between the two germline ends. The CDR3 is made up of 12 amino acids. CDR3 residues: CASRQWNTEAFF. CDR3 nucleotides: TGCGCCAGCAGACAGTGGAACACTGAAGCTTTCTTT.

J is TRBJ1-1 and V is TRBV20-1; D ambiguous. The CDR3 covers 11 residues. Per the germline V gene, CDR1 is DFQATT and CDR2 is SNEGSKA (reference sequence). V lost 6 bases to trimming and J lost 1 base, with 6 bases between them. CDR3 protein: CSAPWNTEAFF. CDR3 nucleotides: TGCAGTGCCCCCTGGAACACTGAAGCTTTCTTT.

The V call is TRBV10-3, the J call TRBJ2-4; 9 bases match TRBD1. The junction had 3 bases not matched to a gene; V was cut back by 2 bases and J by 1 base. Germline CDR1 reads ENHRY; CDR2 reads SYGVKD. The CDR3 runs to 16 residues. CDR3 protein: CAISERDRAAKNIQYF. The CDR3 DNA reads TGTGCCATCAGTGAGAGGGACAGGGCTGCCAAAAACATTCAGTACTTC.

The J gene is TRBJ2-1, the V gene TRBV5-1; possibly TRBD2 for D (6 bases). Germline CDR1 and CDR2: SGHRS and YFSETQ. This CDR3 is 15 amino acids long. The V end was cut by 5 bases, the J end by 10 bases, with 22 bases between. This CDR3 reads CASRLAKNTPGEQFF. The CDR3, as DNA: TGCGCCAGCAGGCTAGCGAAAAATACTCCAGGGGAGCAGTTCTTC.

This clone was detected only a few times. The rearrangement links TRBV18 to TRBJ1-5, with TRBD1 matching over 9 bases. After removal of 5 bases from V and 6 bases from J, the junction contained 11 bases not matched to a gene. The CDR3 runs 16 residues. CDR1 is KGHSH and CDR2 is LQKENI in the germline V gene. The CDR3 DNA sequence: TGTGCCAGCTCAGGCGAAACAGGGGGCGCGGGTCAGCCCCAGCATTTT. Amino acids: CASSGETGGAGQPQHF.

In DNA, the CDR3 is TGTGCCAGCAACAGGGCTGGGGCCCAAGAGACCCAGTACTTC. Encoded protein: CASNRAGAQETQYF. V is TRBV7-9 and J is TRBJ2-5; a possible D gene is TRBD1 (6 bases). CDR1 SEHNR and CDR2 FQNEAQ come from the germline V gene (reference sequence). The germline V and J ends were trimmed by 7 bases and 1 base, with 13 bases remaining between them. This CDR3 comprises 14 residues.

This clone was found a few times. The chain employs TRBV9 and TRBJ1-6; perhaps TRBD1 as D (5 bases). This CDR3 has 17 amino acids. In germline, CDR1 is SGDLS, CDR2 YYNGEE. Trimming stripped 0 bases from V and 7 bases from J, with 17 bases between. The CDR3 spells CASSVENQGLPNSPLHF. The CDR3 DNA sequence: TGTGCCAGCAGCGTAGAGAACCAGGGACTACCCAATTCACCCCTCCACTTT.

This chain uses TRBV7-9 with TRBJ1-1, with D unresolved. V lost 3 bases and J 0 bases, leaving 11 bases between the germline ends. CDR3 length: 15 amino acids. Germline lookup yields CDR1 SEHNR and CDR2 FQNEAQ (reference sequence). The DNA of the CDR3 is TGTGCCAGCAGCTTTGTTGGCATCATGAACACTGAAGCTTTCTTT. Residues: CASSFVGIMNTEAFF. Based on the CDR3 plus reference TRBV7-9 and TRBJ1-1, the full variable domain is DTGVSQNPRHKITKRGQNVTFRCDPISEHNRLYWYRQTLGQGPEFLTYFQNEAQLEKSRLLSDRFSAERPKGSFSTLEIQRTEQGDSAMYLCASSFVGIMNTEAFFGQGTRLTVV.

The genes are TRBV10-2 and TRBJ2-5; a possible D gene is TRBD2 (6 bases). This CDR3 is built from 14 residues. V gave up 4 bases and J gave up 4 bases, with 13 bases separating them. The germline CDR1 and CDR2 sequences are WSHSY and SAAADI. Here the CDR3 reads CASSVTSRVETQYF. For the CDR3, the DNA is TGCGCCAGCAGTGTAACTAGCCGGGTAGAGACCCAGTACTTC.

The V gene is TRBV6-1, the J gene TRBJ2-1, with unresolved D. The CDR3 length is 17 residues. Germline loops: CDR1 MNHNS, CDR2 SASEGT. Between the trimmed V and J ends, which lost 1 base and 0 bases, there was a span of 13 bases. CDR3 loop: CASSEVKVDSSYNEQFF. In DNA form, the CDR3 reads TGTGCCAGCAGTGAAGTTAAAGTGGATAGCTCCTACAATGAGCAGTTCTTC.

This chain joins TRBV20-1 and TRBJ2-1; D gene ambiguous. Between the trimmed V and J ends, which lost 3 bases and 7 bases, there was a span of 7 bases. The CDR3 contains 11 residues. The germline V gene encodes CDR1 DFQATT and CDR2 SNEGSKA (reference sequence). The CDR3 sequence is CSASRANEQFF. The CDR3 DNA reads as TGCAGTGCTAGTCGGGCAAATGAGCAGTTCTTC.

This chain links TRBV6-6 with TRBJ1-2; D ambiguous. CDR1 MNHNY and CDR2 SVGAGI come from the germline V gene (reference sequence). The CDR3 contains 13 residues. The germline V and J ends were trimmed by 5 bases and 8 bases, with 15 bases remaining between them. This CDR3 reads CASSPGRRIGYTF. Written as DNA, the CDR3 is TGTGCCAGCAGTCCCGGACGGCGAATAGGCTACACCTTC.

The genes are TRBV11-2 and TRBJ1-2; D is unresolved. CDR1 and CDR2 from the germline V gene are SGHAT and FQNNGV. Trimming pared 5 bases from V and 3 bases from J, leaving 13 bases between. The CDR3 runs to 14 residues. The CDR3 loop is CASSLSAADYGYTF. DNA of the CDR3: TGTGCCAGCAGCCTCTCGGCAGCCGACTATGGCTACACCTTC.

The chain recombines TRBV19 with TRBJ2-3, with a tentative D call TRBD2 (6 bases). The CDR3 loop spans 17 amino acids. Germline CDR1 LNHDA, CDR2 SQIVND (reference sequence). The germline V and J ends were trimmed by 5 bases and 7 bases, with 25 bases remaining between them. CDR3 protein: CASSPRPGTSIGYTQYF. In DNA, the CDR3 is TGTGCCAGTAGTCCCCGACCCGGGACTTCGATCGGATATACGCAGTATTTT.

The chain carries TRBV18 and TRBJ1-3, with TRBD1 identical over 7 bases. Germline values: CDR1 KGHSH, CDR2 LQKENI. The CDR3 is 14 amino acids. Trimming took 4 bases from V and 4 from J; bases not matched to a gene: 4. The CDR3 spells CASSQQGSGNTIYF. In DNA form, the CDR3 reads TGTGCCAGCTCACAACAGGGGTCGGGAAACACCATATATTTT.

This chain uses TRBV19 with TRBJ2-1, with TRBD2 identical over 14 bases. The CDR3 covers 14 residues. The V gene end was trimmed by 7 bases and the J gene end by 7 bases; junction bases not matched to a gene: 3. Germline V lookup: CDR1 LNHDA, CDR2 SQIVND (reference sequence). CDR3 DNA sequence: TGTGCCAGTACGCGACTAGCGGGGGGGAATGAGCAGTTCTTC. Translating gives CASTRLAGGNEQFF. The complete variable domain, with remaining parts taken from reference TRBV19 and TRBJ2-1, reads DGGITQSPKYLFRKEGQNVTLSCEQNLNHDAMYWYRQDPGQGLRLIYYSQIVNDFQKGDIAEGYSVSREKKESFPLTVTSAQKNPTAFYLCASTRLAGGNEQFFGPGTRLTVL.

This clone has a handful of counts. This sequence joins TRBV4-1 and TRBJ2-5; tentatively, D is TRBD1 (6 bases). CDR1 is MGHRA and CDR2 is YSYEKL in the germline V gene. The CDR3 has 14 residues. Trimming removed 0 bases at V and 4 bases at J, with 9 bases between. DNA for the CDR3: TGCGCCAGCAGCCAAGATCCAGGGGCAGAGACCCAGTACTTC. Amino acid sequence: CASSQDPGAETQYF.

The chain uses TRBV10-3 and TRBJ2-1, with 8 positions matching TRBD1. The trim removed 4 bases at V and 7 bases at J, leaving 3 bases unmatched. The CDR3 sequence is 13 residues long. Germline CDR1 is ENHRY and CDR2 is SYGVKD. The CDR3 loop reads CAISGRQGNEQFF. The CDR3 nucleotides read TGTGCCATCAGTGGGAGACAGGGGAATGAGCAGTTCTTC.

The genes are TRBV7-8 and TRBJ1-2, with 10 bases aligning to TRBD1. The germline CDR1 and CDR2 sequences are SGHVS and FQNEAQ. V gave up 5 bases and J gave up 7 bases; unmatched junction bases: 7. CDR3 length: 14 residues. CDR3 nucleotide sequence: TGTGCCAGCAGCCCGACAGGGGGCGCGTCTGGCTACACCTTC. It encodes CASSPTGGASGYTF. Supplemented by reference TRBV7-8 and TRBJ1-2, the full variable domain reads GAGVSQSPRYKVAKRGQDVALRCDPISGHVSLFWYQQALGQGPEFLTYFQNEAQLDKSGLPSDRFFAERPEGSVSTLKIQRTQQEDSAVYLCASSPTGGASGYTFGSGTRLTVV.

The chain couples TRBV19 to TRBJ1-5; perhaps TRBD1 as D (5 bases). This CDR3 has 15 residues. CDR1 is LNHDA, CDR2 SQIVND, per germline (reference sequence). V was shortened by 3 bases and J by 7 bases, with 16 bases between the two germline ends. The CDR3 protein is CASSIIWGAGQPQHF. The CDR3 coding sequence is TGTGCCAGTAGTATTATTTGGGGCGCAGGACAGCCCCAGCATTTT.

The chain couples TRBV7-8 to TRBJ2-7, with TRBD2 as a possible D gene (6 bases). V dropped 5 bases and J dropped 6 bases, with 20 bases sitting between them. Germline V gene lookup returns CDR1 SGHVS and CDR2 FQNEAQ. This CDR3 has 15 residues. The CDR3 reads CASSPASRGLGEQYF. CDR3 sequence (DNA): TGTGCCAGCAGCCCTGCCTCGCGGGGCCTCGGCGAGCAGTACTTC.

The gene calls are TRBV5-4 and TRBJ1-6, with a possible D match to TRBD1 (5 bases). The CDR3 spans 15 residues. The germline V gene encodes CDR1 SGHNT and CDR2 YYREEE (reference sequence). The V gene lost 0 bases and the J gene lost 7 bases, with 11 bases spanning the gap. The CDR3 sequence is CASSLDQGGNSPLHF. As DNA, the CDR3 is TGTGCCAGCAGCTTGGATCAGGGAGGCAATTCACCCCTCCACTTT.

J is TRBJ2-1 and V is TRBV10-2; D is unresolved. The CDR3 sequence is 15 residues long. CDR1 is WSHSY and CDR2 is SAAADI in the germline V gene. V was pared by 5 bases and J by 3 bases, with 14 bases between. The CDR3 nucleotides read TGCGCCAGCAGTACAGATAACTTCCTCTACAATGAGCAGTTCTTC. Translating it yields CASSTDNFLYNEQFF.